This T cell receptor beta chain was identified during a study of cytomegalovirus exposure and HLA in healthy donors (dated by TCRdb to about 2017). The study in broad terms: An earlier analysis of 587 of the donors reported over 250 Gb of sequence data and 95 million to 120 million unique TCR beta sequences obtained from about 179 million T cells. An early release covering roughly 580 HLA-typed donors comprised 250 to 350 gigabases of sequencing data and around 86 million unique TCR sequences. Of the 350 to 450 genotyped donors, less than 85% were placed in the genetic ancestry cluster associated with self-reported Caucasian donors. The study aimed to test whether cataloging public T cell receptors could reveal signatures of past pathogen exposure. The study profiled the T cell repertoires of 500 to 800 subjects by immunosequencing and related them to cytomegalovirus serostatus. In addition to the first cohort of about 650 subjects, a separate validation cohort of approximately 130 different subjects was used. To predict cytomegalovirus infection status, the study brought together high-throughput TCR immunosequencing, statistical association of individual TCRs with disease status, and machine learning. In a later analysis, previously published TCR beta repertoires from hundreds of donors were re-analyzed and high-resolution HLA genotyping was added so that TCR occurrence patterns could be studied. The later analysis used no new phenotypic data to find candidate immune exposures, relying instead on TCR beta sequences and their occurrence across donors. An earlier analysis of approximately 630 of the donors applied high-throughput TCR beta sequencing to assess whether each TCR beta V gene segment acted as functional or pseudogenic. Alongside the repertoire data, information on donor age, sex, ethnicity and CMV serostatus was compiled. Genome-wide SNP genotypes for about 65% of the 666 donors were used in a later genetic analysis, which treated that subset as a discovery cohort. All discovery cohort repertoires had been generated using a single sequencing platform. Both class I and class II loci were covered by HLA typing, at four-digit resolution. The number of donors typed differed by locus, with roughly 629-640 for A, B, C, DRB1 and DQB1, over 500 for DQA1, approximately 580 for DPA1, and approximately 470 for DPB1. Roughly 5 DR-DQ haplotypes were handled as single units for association and clustering, since linkage in the cohort was strong. Across roughly 420 genotyped donors of the cohort, an average of about 240,000 unique TCR beta nucleotide sequences per donor were sequenced, and roughly 20% of those sequences were non-productive. The investigation overall reported the following: In a later analysis, HLA-associated TCR beta chains showed more clonal expansion and lower generation probabilities than non-associated chains that were equally common. In vitro tests confirmed that a few of the cytomegalovirus-associated TCR beta chains recognize cytomegalovirus antigens. It was suggested by the authors that the approach could potentially be generalized to other disease states and immunological phenotypes. In a later analysis, most CMV-associated TCR beta chains were found to appear HLA-restricted, with HLA associations seemingly driven largely by CMV exposure. A further reported finding was that TCR beta sequences accurately predicted the HLA-A and HLA-B alleles for most subjects in the first cohort. A group of highly shared sequence variants was considered likely to be a technical artifact of the sequencing pipeline. While some public TCRs were present in many individuals, most TCR sequences turned up only very rarely across donors. Presence/absence analyses assumed roughly uniform sequencing depth across donors, an assumption that may not hold. Fewer than 20 rarely observed V segments, including chromosome 9 orphons, were excluded from the earlier analysis of some 590 of the donors because counts were too low. A later genetic analysis associated a missense DCLRE1C variant with V-gene and J-gene trimming of TCR beta chains, and an independent cohort replicated the association. The study listed 164 TCR beta chains as associated with cytomegalovirus. Linkage disequilibrium might explain the correlated functional status among segregating V segments, but an unknown experimental factor could not be ruled out. Some IMGT-functional V segments, including TRBV6-2 and TRBV6-3, could not be distinguished by the 87-base-pair reads and were therefore excluded. In both the original and validation cohorts, the classifier was reported to diagnose cytomegalovirus status with high specificity and sensitivity. In an earlier analysis of more than 500 of the donors, most TCR beta V segments appeared in productive rearrangements about 90% or about 30% of the time, broadly matching IMGT annotations. The only immune exposure information available for the cohort was CMV serostatus. In a later analysis, around 17,000 TCR beta sequences were associated with specific HLA alleles at a false discovery rate of 0.05. When HLA alleles, especially DR and DQ, strongly co-occurred, attributing TCR associations to individual alleles was difficult. HLA typing was unavailable for some donors at each locus, so association tests used only the typed subset. According to a later analysis, parvovirus B19, influenza, CMV and Epstein-Barr virus appeared linked to several top co-occurrence clusters. A later analysis found that TCR association rates varied across HLA loci, with DRB1 alleles showing the most associated TCRs and HLA-C alleles the fewest. Only TCR beta chains were sequenced in this cohort, and the absence of alpha or paired-chain data limited detectable features. A later genetic analysis reported fewer N-insertions in productive TCRs among donors in an Asian-associated ancestry cluster than the approximately 670-donor mean.

The cohort was made up of around 720 healthy bone marrow donors. At the time of sampling, every cohort member was nominally healthy, though immune exposures that went unrecorded were likely present. The donor tested CMV seropositive, placing the donor among the 289 seropositive members of the cohort. A peripheral blood sample was collected from each donor, and TCR beta sequencing was performed on peripheral blood mononuclear cells. The Qiagen DNeasy Blood Extraction Kit was used to extract genomic DNA from the blood cell samples. For this clone: Its antigen remains undetermined. No base quality values were provided; no much bigger clone lies one nucleotide off.

Spanning cysteine to phenylalanine, the CDR3 consists of 16 amino acids. The only DNA kept is the CDR3, 48 bases in frame from the first base. Germline trimming amounts to 3 bases on V and 0 bases on J, with 4 as the count of junction bases outside the gene matches. The germline V gene sets CDR1 to SGHTA and CDR2 to FQGTGA. To prepare the library, the immunoSEQ multiplex PCR assay was applied. A mixture of 60 forward primers for TCR Vbeta segments and 13 reverse primers for TCR Jbeta segments was used in the multiplex PCR. A multiplex PCR assay on genomic DNA amplified the CDR3 region of rearranged TCR beta genes. Amplified TCR beta libraries were sequenced as 87-base-pair reads on the Illumina HiSeq System. For the original study's pipeline: A later analysis counted about 82 million unique TCR beta chains across the 666 repertoires, and around 9.9 million of these chains were shared by at least two donors. Raw reads were error-corrected and collapsed into unique sequences with a nearest-neighbor algorithm that merged closely related sequences to remove PCR and sequencing errors. To assign V, D and J gene segments, CDR3 sequences were aligned to IMGT reference sequences. For a sequence to be retained, a match of at least six nucleotides to both a V gene segment and a J gene segment was required. Rearrangements were called productive when the CDR3 lacked stop codons and stayed in frame with V and J; all others were non-productive. Following IMGT convention, CDR3 was defined as the stretch from the second conserved V-encoded cysteine to the conserved J-encoded phenylalanine. The earlier analysis of 500 to 600 of the donors excluded sequences that lacked an unambiguous match to a single V gene segment. An earlier analysis of roughly 590 of the donors called V segments functional above 56.7% productive rearrangements and segregating when the between-donor standard deviation exceeded 5%. A statistical classification framework was built to diagnose cytomegalovirus status from the catalog of TCR beta chain sequences. In a later analysis, TCR nucleotide sequences were compared against IMGT/GENE-DB human TR gene sequences so that V and J genes could be assigned. In a later analysis, CDR3 sequences and most-parsimonious VDJ recombination scenarios were assigned using the TCRdist pipeline. In a later analysis, every TCR beta chain was defined by the combination of its CDR3 amino acid sequence and its V-gene family, and reads without a unique V-gene family were dropped. A later analysis removed 592 highly shared, low-generation-probability nucleotide sequences to deal with suspected cross-contamination and a sequencing artifact. For each public chain, a later analysis derived a clonal expansion index from normalized ranks of inferred template counts within each repertoire. In a later analysis, generation probabilities were computed with a VDJ recombination model fitted to out-of-frame rearrangements, and the resulting probabilities were checked against IGoR. In a later analysis, hypergeometric tests were used to score TCR-TCR, TCR-HLA and TCR-CMV co-occurrence, with a repertoire-size bias correction applied to TCR pairs. To estimate false discovery rates, a later analysis permuted the HLA or CMV assignments 20 times. A later analysis grouped co-occurring TCRs with DBSCAN, adding TCRdist sequence similarity when clustering within HLA-allele-positive subsets. Co-occurrence clustering excluded repertoires with fewer than 30,000 or more than 120,000 public chains, plus five with anomalous nucleotide sharing. Held by TCRdb, this immuneACCESS table contains in-frame sequences only and omits some clones. Under half of the omission traces to an unresolved V gene where checked; the cause of the rest is unknown. V, J and clone size derive from that table, while D and trimming were established from the DNA sequence. The sample profile shows under 150,000 clones; 80% to 85% of them were found once. The biggest ten clones account for more than 0.9% of the sample.

This TCR was recovered from a male donor in good health and CMV-seropositive. The V and J segments used are TRBV7-3 and TRBJ2-2, with 7 middle bases fitting TRBD1. The sequencing sample was made of PBMCs. The DNA sequence is TGTGCCAGCAGCTTCCAGGGGGTCGCGAACACCGGGGAGCTGTTTTTT. The resulting protein is CASSFQGVANTGELFF.